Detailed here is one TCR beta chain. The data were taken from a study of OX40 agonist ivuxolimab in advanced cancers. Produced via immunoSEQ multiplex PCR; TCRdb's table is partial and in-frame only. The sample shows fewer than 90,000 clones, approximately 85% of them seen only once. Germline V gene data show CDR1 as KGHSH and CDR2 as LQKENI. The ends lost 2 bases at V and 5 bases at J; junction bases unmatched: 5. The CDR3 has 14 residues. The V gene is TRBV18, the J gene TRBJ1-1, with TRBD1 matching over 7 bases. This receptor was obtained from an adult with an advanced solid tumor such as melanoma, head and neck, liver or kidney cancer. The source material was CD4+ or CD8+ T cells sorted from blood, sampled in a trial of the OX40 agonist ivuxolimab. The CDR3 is CASSPSGTDTEAFF. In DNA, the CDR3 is TGTGCCAGCTCACCATCCGGGACAGATACTGAAGCTTTCTTT.